The entry below describes one T cell receptor (beta chain). Germline CDR1 SSHAT, CDR2 FNYEAQ (reference sequence). The CDR3 covers 15 residues. Trimming cost V 2 bases and J 9 bases, with 17 bases left between them. This specimen comes from a study of blood T cell repertoires in COVID-19. Per the original data handling: Amplification of reference gene primers provided the estimated nucleated cell counts. TCRdb's table, derived via immunoSEQ multiplex PCR, lists solely in-frame clones and lacks some. That table is the source of V, J and clone size, and D and trimming were worked out from the DNA. Altogether about 260,000 clones are present, 70% to 85% being singletons, with the ten largest covering approximately 1.9%.

The chain couples TRBV7-7 to TRBJ2-1; maybe TRBD1 (6 bases). The sequence was obtained from a woman of 80 years or more with acute or convalescent COVID-19. The sample taken for sequencing was peripheral blood. The CDR3 spells CASSLRSPGASEQFF. CDR3 bases: TGTGCCAGCAGCTTACGATCCCCAGGGGCTAGTGAGCAGTTCTTC.